This TCR beta chain was observed in a study of cytomegalovirus exposure and HLA in healthy donors. V was shortened by 5 bases and J by 6 bases, with 10 bases between the two germline ends. This CDR3 region has 11 residues. The V gene's germline CDR1 is DFQATT and CDR2 SNEGSKA (reference sequence). This PCR relied on a set of 60 Vbeta primers and 13 Jbeta primers. Here immunoSEQ multiplex PCR was the method, and the copy in TCRdb shows in-frame clones only, minus some. The data show about 180,000 clones, with 65% to 80% seen just once and 0.65% to 0.75% held by the top ten. This clone was observed a few times. Its antigen is unknown. Overall study results and limits: Exclusion as indistinguishable affected some V segments, including TRBV6-2 and TRBV6-3. Most TCR beta V segments were productive about 90% or about 30% of the time in an earlier analysis.

The chain uses TRBV20-1 and TRBJ1-1; no clear D gene. The material sequenced was PBMCs. The clonotype was recovered from a woman aged 40 to 50 in good health and CMV-seronegative. As DNA, the CDR3 is TGCAGTGCTGGAGGAATAGCTGAAGCTTTCTTT. Encoded protein: CSAGGIAEAFF.